A single sample is the source of the 17 T cell receptor beta chains below, sequenced in a study of Ad26.COV2.S vaccination and SARS-CoV-2 variants. TCRdb's table, derived via immunoSEQ multiplex PCR, lists solely in-frame clones and lacks some. This table has approximately 340,000 clones, 70% to 90% appearing once. Regarding treatment: some 20 received Ad26.COV2.S at low or high dose, single or two shots; 5 received placebo; per-sample allocation not given. Repertoires come from day 63 after the first vaccine or placebo injection. Sequenced material: peripheral blood, taken in a trial of Ad26.COV2.S vaccine versus placebo. The receptor source for this set is a person between 18 and 60 years old who received the Ad26.COV2.S COVID-19 vaccine or a placebo.

V gene TRBV18 combines with J gene TRBJ2-7; 7 bases are a match to TRBD1. CDR3 length: 15 residues. V lost 3 bases to trimming and J lost 0 bases; unmatched junction nucleotides: 5. Germline CDR1 reads KGHSH; CDR2 reads LQKENI. This chain's CDR3 is CASSPEGQNSYEQYF. Written as DNA, the CDR3 is TGTGCCAGCTCACCCGAGGGACAGAACTCCTACGAGCAGTACTTC.

The J gene is TRBJ2-2, the V gene TRBV5-4; TRBD1 or TRBD2 may be the D gene (6 bases each). Germline V lookup: CDR1 SGHNT, CDR2 YYREEE (reference sequence). Trimming removed 4 bases at V and 3 bases at J, with 13 bases between. This CDR3 has 15 residues. CDR3 loop: CASSTGGGYTGELFF. The CDR3, as DNA: TGTGCCAGCAGCACTGGAGGGGGTTACACCGGGGAGCTGTTTTTT.

The V call is TRBV5-1, the J call TRBJ2-3; 9 bases are a match to TRBD2. V was pared by 7 bases and J by 4 bases, with 7 bases of the junction left unmatched. This CDR3 region has 14 residues. From germline, CDR1 is SGHRS and CDR2 YFSETQ. The CDR3 nucleotides are TGCGCCAGCGCCCCGGGCGGGAGGGCAGATACGCAGTATTTT. Its protein product is CASAPGGRADTQYF.

This clone ranks as medium-sized. V usage is TRBV27 and J usage is TRBJ2-1; 7 nucleotides line up with TRBD2. The CDR3 runs to 16 residues. Germline values: CDR1 MNHEY, CDR2 SMNVEV (reference sequence). Unmatched junction bases numbered 12, after V lost 5 bases and J lost 5 bases. The CDR3 nucleotides are TGTGCCAGCAGTCCCTGGGTTAGCGGGTCGAACAATGAGCAGTTCTTC. Translation gives CASSPWVSGSNNEQFF.

This clone was observed a few times. CDR3 DNA: TGTGCCAGCAGCTTAGAATACAGGGAGGGGTTCTTC. Translating it yields CASSLEYREGFF. The chain combines TRBV7-9 with TRBJ2-1, with D possibly TRBD2 on 7 matching bases. The CDR3 consists of 12 residues. Trimming removed 1 base from V and 15 bases from J, with 13 bases in between. Looked up from germline, CDR1 is SEHNR and CDR2 is FQNEAQ (reference sequence).

The chain combines TRBV30 with TRBJ2-5; no clear D. Germline V gene lookup returns CDR1 GTSNPN and CDR2 SVGIG (reference sequence). The CDR3 covers 14 residues. V lost 0 bases and J lost 1, with 9 bases in between. CDR3 DNA: TGTGCCTGGAGTGTAGACTTGGTCCAAGAGACCCAGTACTTC. It translates to CAWSVDLVQETQYF.

The genes are TRBV7-9 and TRBJ2-6; no definite D call. From germline, CDR1 is SEHNR and CDR2 FQNEAQ (reference sequence). The CDR3 contains 14 residues. The V end was cut by 10 bases, the J end by 1 base, with 11 bases between. For the CDR3, the DNA is TGTGCCAACACGTGGGATTCTGGGGCCAACGTCCTGACTTTC. It codes for CANTWDSGANVLTF.

This chain joins TRBV10-3 and TRBJ2-5; 9 bases are shared with TRBD1. Germline V gene data show CDR1 as ENHRY and CDR2 as SYGVKD. V was clipped by 3 bases and J by 3 bases; unmatched bases: 5. This CDR3 spans 15 amino acids. CDR3 amino acids: CAISDQRTGEETQYF. In DNA, the CDR3 is TGTGCCATCAGTGACCAGAGGACAGGGGAAGAGACCCAGTACTTC.

The rearrangement uses TRBV11-3 and TRBJ1-5; D is perhaps TRBD1 (6 bases). Germline CDR1 SGHNT, CDR2 YENEEA. The CDR3 loop spans 17 amino acids. V was pared by 6 bases and J by 0 bases, with 18 bases between. In nucleotides, the CDR3 is TGTGCCAGCAGTCAAACTGGACAGAGATATAGCAATCAGCCCCAGCATTTT. Residues: CASSQTGQRYSNQPQHF.

This clone has just one count. The rearrangement links TRBV6-2 or TRBV6-3 to TRBJ2-2; tentatively, D is TRBD1 or TRBD2 (6 bases each). V shed 5 bases and J shed 7 bases, with 17 bases lying between them. Per the germline V gene, CDR1 is MNHEY and CDR2 is SVGEGT. The CDR3 sequence is 15 residues long. CDR3 residues: CASSDRRGGHGELFF. In DNA form, the CDR3 reads TGTGCCAGCAGTGATAGACGAGGGGGGCACGGGGAGCTGTTTTTT.

V usage is TRBV20-1 and J usage is TRBJ1-1, with no clear D. The CDR3 loop spans 10 amino acids. The V gene lost 6 bases and the J gene lost 6 bases, with 8 bases spanning the gap. The germline CDR1 and CDR2 sequences are DFQATT and SNEGSKA (reference sequence). CDR3 in amino acids: CSAITPEAFF. CDR3 bases: TGCAGTGCCATAACCCCTGAAGCTTTCTTT.

This clone was recorded once. In DNA, the CDR3 is TGTGCCAGCAGCGACCCCCTGGGACCAGGATGGGGCGCAGATACGCAGTATTTT. Translation gives CASSDPLGPGWGADTQYF. This rearrangement joins TRBV9 to TRBJ2-3, with D tentatively TRBD1 or TRBD2 (5 bases each). The ends were cut back, 3 bases at V and 4 bases at J, with 24 bases in the middle. The germline V gene has CDR1 SGDLS and CDR2 YYNGEE. CDR3 length equals 18 residues.

The V gene is TRBV6-5, the J gene TRBJ2-7; the match to TRBD2 covers 8 bases. The CDR3 sequence is 15 residues long. J lost 0 bases, V lost 5 bases, and 6 bases had no gene match. The V gene's germline CDR1 is MNHEY and CDR2 SVGAGI. The CDR3: CASSIGGDNSYEQYF. The DNA of the CDR3 is TGTGCCAGCAGTATCGGGGGGGACAACTCCTACGAGCAGTACTTC.

J is TRBJ2-5 and V is TRBV24-1; TRBD1 matches 8 bases. The germline gives CDR1 KGHDR, CDR2 SFDVKD. V shed 2 bases, J shed 7 bases, and the junction held 8 bases outside the gene matches. This CDR3 spans 15 amino acids. CDR3 sequence reads: CATSDSTGGGVTQYF. DNA for the CDR3: TGTGCCACCAGTGATTCAACAGGGGGTGGGGTGACCCAGTACTTC.

DNA for the CDR3: TGTGCCAGCAGCTTAGACGGCCTCACAGATACGCAGTATTTT. It specifies CASSLDGLTDTQYF. The V and J genes are TRBV7-9 and TRBJ2-3; D unresolved. Looked up from germline, CDR1 is SEHNR and CDR2 is FQNEAQ (reference sequence). Trimming cost V 1 base and J 2 bases, with 7 bases left between them. The CDR3 extends over 14 amino acids.

J is TRBJ2-7 and V is TRBV28; D is unresolved. Germline-derived CDR1 and CDR2 are MDHEN and SYDVKM. This CDR3 is 16 amino acids long. V gave up 7 bases and J gave up 1 base, with 20 bases separating them. CDR3 in DNA: TGTGCCAGCACTTCTCGCCGGACGGACCGTTCCTACGAGCAGTACTTC. Amino acids: CASTSRRTDRSYEQYF.

This clone has a handful of counts. The CDR3 loop reads CASRDSPNQPQHF. The CDR3 region has the DNA TGTGCCAGCAGGGACAGCCCCAATCAGCCCCAGCATTTT. V usage is TRBV2 and J usage is TRBJ1-5; the D gene is possibly TRBD1 (6 bases). Germline assignment: CDR1 SNHLY and CDR2 FYNNEI. The CDR3 has 13 residues. Deletions cut 6 bases from V and 3 bases from J, with 9 bases between.